The clone carrying this T cell receptor (beta chain) was detected many times. Its antigen is not known. This entry is derived from a study of spatial heterogeneity in lung cancer. Overall study findings and caveats: Ubiquitous expanded tumor TCRs were seen in blood more at resection than at follow-up.

A distinct unique molecular identifier was carried by each TCR cDNA molecule. Each CDR3 protein is one row after TCRdb ran MiXCR on the 5' RACE reads. The sample lists about 50,000 distinct CDR3 sequences; 7.6% were seen once. This sample's time point: sample taken at primary tumor resection. Researchers sequenced whole RNA taken from tumor, nontumor lung or frozen PBMC without sorting. Samples were obtained from around 73 donors, all untreated early-stage non-small cell lung cancer patients. There are 14 residues in the CDR3. Looked up from germline, CDR1 is SGHRS and CDR2 is YFSETQ. Trimming left V 0 bases short and J 6 bases short, with 9 bases between.

This TCR derives from a female donor with early-stage non-small cell lung cancer. Material: PBMCs, obtained at surgery. The V gene is TRBV5-1, the J gene TRBJ1-4, with a tentative D call TRBD1 (6 bases). CDR3 DNA: TGCGCCAGCAGCTTGGGAGGGGGGGATGAAAAACTGTTTTTT. Its translation: CASSLGGGDEKLFF.